The rows below give T cell receptor beta chains drawn from one sample of a study of blood T cell repertoires in COVID-19. TCRdb's copy holds only in-frame clones and misses some; the assay was immunoSEQ multiplex PCR. The sample consists of some 300,000 clones, 75% to 90% of them appearing once. Sequenced input: peripheral blood. The receptors derive from a woman aged 50 to 65 with COVID-19, enrolled during active disease. Both conserved end residues are part of each CDR3. D genes are given only for firm matches.

J gene,D gene,V gene,CDR3 DNA,CDR3 protein
TRBJ2-3,NA,TRBV19,TGTGCCAGTCGTTCCAGGGGTGGAACAGATACGCAGTATTTT,CASRSRGGTDTQYF
TRBJ2-5,TRBD1,TRBV7-9,TGTGCCAGCAGCTCCCGGACAGGGAGGAAAGAGACCCAGTACTTC,CASSSRTGRKETQYF
TRBJ1-1,NA,TRBV5-8,TGTGCCAGCAGCCTACCCCTGTCCAGGGTGTTTGCTGAAGCTTTCTTT,CASSLPLSRVFAEAFF
TRBJ1-3,NA,TRBV18,TGTGCCAGCTCACCAGTAGTTGGAAACACCATATATTTT,CASSPVVGNTIYF
TRBJ2-5,NA,TRBV5-1,TGCGCCAGCAGCTTGTTGCCGGGGAAAGAGACCCAGTACTTC,CASSLLPGKETQYF
TRBJ2-1,NA,TRBV14,TGTGCCAGCAGCCAAGGAACCGGTAGGCCGAAACGGGACAATGAGCAGTTCTTC,CASSQGTGRPKRDNEQFF
TRBJ2-2,NA,TRBV10-2,TGCGCCAGCCTCGGGGTAGAAAAGGTCCGATGGGAGCTGTTTTTT,CASLGVEKVRWELFF
TRBJ2-5,TRBD2,TRBV4-2,TGTGCCAGCAGCCAAGGACTAGCGGGAGGGGGAGAGACCCAGTACTTC,CASSQGLAGGGETQYF
TRBJ2-7,TRBD2,TRBV7-8,TGTGCCAGCAGCTTAGCGGCGGGACTAACCTACGAGCAGTACTTC,CASSLAAGLTYEQYF
TRBJ2-1,TRBD1,TRBV11-2,TGTGCCAGCAGCTTAGACGACAGGGGTTGGGCTGAGCAGTTCTTC,CASSLDDRGWAEQFF